Following are 11 T cell receptor beta chains from one sample sequenced in a study of Tregs in tolerant kidney transplant recipients. Here immunoSEQ multiplex PCR was the method, and the copy in TCRdb shows in-frame clones only, minus some. The data contain 200,000 to 300,000 clones, about four fifths of them singletons. Sequencing was performed on CD4+ T cells from blood. The source of these receptors is a human donor in good health.

This clone has just a few counts. The chain has TRBV11-2 and TRBJ1-3; D is perhaps TRBD1 (6 bases). This CDR3 comprises 16 residues. Germline V gene sequence: CDR1 SGHAT, CDR2 FQNNGV. Deletions cut 5 bases from V and 1 base from J, with 15 bases between. The CDR3 DNA reads TGTGCCAGCAGCCAAATCCAGGGGAGGTCTGGAAACACCATATATTTT. Its protein product is CASSQIQGRSGNTIYF.

This clone was recorded only once. The V call is TRBV19, the J call TRBJ2-4; 10 bases are a match to TRBD2. The V gene's germline CDR1 is LNHDA and CDR2 SQIVND (reference sequence). The CDR3 extends over 18 amino acids. Trimming removed 3 bases from V and 4 bases from J; junction bases left unmatched: 12. In DNA form, the CDR3 reads TGTGCCAGTAGTATCAGAAGCGGGGGGGCCGCTGTTAAAAACATTCAGTACTTC. It codes for CASSIRSGGAAVKNIQYF. Using reference TRBV19 and TRBJ2-4 for the parts outside the CDR3, the full variable domain is DGGITQSPKYLFRKEGQNVTLSCEQNLNHDAMYWYRQDPGQGLRLIYYSQIVNDFQKGDIAEGYSVSREKKESFPLTVTSAQKNPTAFYLCASSIRSGGAAVKNIQYFGAGTRLSVL.

This chain links TRBV11-3 with TRBJ2-1; 10 bases are a match to TRBD2. Trimming at V came to 1 base and at J to 9 bases, leaving 9 bases not matched to a gene. This CDR3 is 16 amino acids long. Germline loops: CDR1 SGHNT, CDR2 YENEEA. CDR3 DNA: TGTGCCAGCAGCTTAGTGCTGAGCGGGGGGGCAGGTGAGCAGTTCTTC. As protein: CASSLVLSGGAGEQFF. The full variable domain, rest sourced from reference TRBV11-3 and TRBJ2-1, is EAGVVQSPRYKIIEKKQPVAFWCNPISGHNTLYWYLQNLGQGPELLIRYENEEAVDDSQLPKDRFSAERLKGVDSTLKIQPAELGDSAVYLCASSLVLSGGAGEQFFGPGTRLTVL.

The chain couples TRBV5-1 to TRBJ1-4, with 9 bases lining up with TRBD1. The junction had 3 bases not matched to a gene; V was cut back by 0 bases and J by 6 bases. This CDR3 region has 15 residues. The germline V gene has CDR1 SGHRS and CDR2 YFSETQ. CDR3: CASSLGTGDYEKLFF. CDR3 bases: TGCGCCAGCAGCTTGGGGACAGGGGATTATGAAAAACTGTTTTTT.

The chain uses TRBV27 and TRBJ2-3, with 10 bases aligning to TRBD2. This CDR3 has 18 amino acids. CDR1 and CDR2 (germline): MNHEY, SMNVEV (reference sequence). V lost 8 bases, J lost 5 bases, and 19 bases stayed unmatched. The CDR3 nucleotides read TGTGCCAGCTCCCTGATTGGGCTAGCGGGAGCGGTGCAAGATACGCAGTATTTT. As protein: CASSLIGLAGAVQDTQYF.

This clone has more than one count but fewer than ten. The chain joins TRBV7-2 to TRBJ1-2, with D hard to call. From germline, CDR1 is SGHTA and CDR2 FQGNSA. There are 15 residues in the CDR3. Deletions cut 1 base from V and 0 bases from J, with 9 bases between. The CDR3 DNA reads as TGTGCCAGCAGCTTAGATATAACGGCTAACTATGGCTACACCTTC. It yields the protein CASSLDITANYGYTF.

This clone showed up many times. Other DNA sequences within the sample encode an identical CDR3. The chain has TRBV13 and TRBJ2-7, with TRBD2 matching over 7 bases. The junction had 4 bases not matched to a gene; V was cut back by 6 bases and J by 5 bases. CDR3 size: 12 residues. CDR1 is PRHDT, CDR2 FYEKMQ, per germline (reference sequence). The chain's CDR3 is CASRRGRDEQYF. The DNA for the CDR3 is TGTGCCAGCAGAAGAGGGAGGGACGAGCAGTACTTC.

The chain carries TRBV6-6 and TRBJ1-2, with 7 bases lining up with TRBD1. Germline V gives CDR1 MNHNY, CDR2 SVGAGI (reference sequence). This CDR3 is 14 amino acids long. V was pared by 8 bases and J by 5 bases, with 11 bases of the junction left unmatched. The CDR3: CASGGRTGEYGYTF. The CDR3, as DNA: TGTGCCAGCGGGGGGCGGACAGGAGAATATGGCTACACCTTC.

This clone was detected only a few times. The chain has TRBV6-6 and TRBJ1-2, with D hard to call. CDR3 size: 11 residues. V dropped 6 bases and J dropped 2 bases, with 4 bases sitting between them. CDR1 is MNHNY, CDR2 SVGAGI, per germline (reference sequence). The CDR3 bases are TGTGCCAGCAGGTCAAACTATGGCTACACCTTC. It encodes CASRSNYGYTF.

This clone was seen a few times. The CDR3 sequence is CASSQGLPGQRAFF. CDR3 nucleotides: TGCGCCAGCAGCCAAGGCCTCCCGGGACAGAGAGCTTTCTTT. The rearrangement links TRBV4-1 to TRBJ1-1, with 7 positions matching TRBD1. The CDR3 totals 14 residues. Germline lookup yields CDR1 MGHRA and CDR2 YSYEKL. V shed 1 base, J shed 10 bases, and the junction held 9 bases outside the gene matches.

The V gene is TRBV5-4, the J gene TRBJ2-3; 7 bases are shared with TRBD2. The CDR3 sequence is 18 residues long. Germline lookup yields CDR1 SGHNT and CDR2 YYREEE (reference sequence). The trim removed 0 bases at V and 6 bases at J, leaving 16 bases unmatched. DNA for the CDR3: TGTGCCAGCAGCTTGGGGACATGGACTAGTCGGTACTCGGATACGCAGTATTTT. Translated: CASSLGTWTSRYSDTQYF.